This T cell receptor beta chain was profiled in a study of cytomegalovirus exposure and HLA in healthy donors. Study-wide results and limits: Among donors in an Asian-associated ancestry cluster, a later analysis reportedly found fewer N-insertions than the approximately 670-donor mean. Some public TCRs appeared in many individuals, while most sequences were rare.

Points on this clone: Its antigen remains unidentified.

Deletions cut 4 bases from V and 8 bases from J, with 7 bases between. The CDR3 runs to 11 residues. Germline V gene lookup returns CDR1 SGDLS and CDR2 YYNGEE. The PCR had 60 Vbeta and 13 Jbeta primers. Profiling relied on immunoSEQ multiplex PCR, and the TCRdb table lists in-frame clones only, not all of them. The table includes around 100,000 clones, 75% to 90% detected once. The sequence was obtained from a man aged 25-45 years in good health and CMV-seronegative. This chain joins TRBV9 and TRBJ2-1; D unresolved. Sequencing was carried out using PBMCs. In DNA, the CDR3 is TGTGCCAGCAGCCGTACGGATGAGCAGTTCTTC. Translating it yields CASSRTDEQFF.